The clone carrying this TCR beta chain is medium-sized by share. No antigen is known for it. Notes on the study in general: Tumor memory CD4+ T cell TCR gene usage clustered with blood and lymph node memory CD4+ cells and lymph node naive CD4+ cells.

Tregs were sorted as CD4+CD25+CD127-/low cells. CDR3 length: 14 amino acids. V lost 6 bases to trimming and J lost 8 bases, with 17 bases between them. The germline CDR1 and CDR2 sequences are SGHRS and YFSETQ. TCRdb reprocessed the 5' RACE reads via MiXCR and lists one record per CDR3 protein. The sample consists of approximately 10,000 distinct CDR3 sequences, just over 25% of them appearing once. This TCR was recovered from a female donor with breast cancer. This rearrangement joins TRBV5-1 to TRBJ1-4, with a possible D match to TRBD1 (5 bases). The sequencing input was Tregs sorted from blood. CDR3 region: CASTLDGGEEKLFF. The DNA for the CDR3 is TGCGCCAGCACCCTCGATGGGGGAGAAGAAAAACTGTTTTTT.